The rows below give T cell receptor beta chains drawn from one sample of a study of T cell changes during pregnancy in multiple sclerosis. Sequencing was performed with immunoSEQ multiplex PCR; in TCRdb, only in-frame clones are kept and a portion is missing. The top ten hold around 4% of the sample, which has approximately 88,000 clones, roughly 91% seen once. The material was peripheral blood, obtained in the first trimester of pregnancy. These receptors originate from a female donor with multiple sclerosis, enrolled in a pregnancy study. Both conserved end residues are part of each CDR3. The D gene is left open where the match is weak. Clone size is shown for a subset of rows, as once, few, many or a class of expanded clone.

clone_size: NA; d_call: NA; j_call: TRBJ1-1; v_call: TRBV7-3; cdr3_aa: CASSLRGIRNTEAFF; cdr3_nt: TGTGCCAGCAGCTTAAGAGGGATAAGGAACACTGAAGCTTTCTTT
clone_size: NA; d_call: TRBD2; j_call: TRBJ2-1; v_call: TRBV20-1; cdr3_aa: CSSGTSNEQFF; cdr3_nt: TGCAGTTCCGGGACTAGCAATGAGCAGTTCTTC
clone_size: NA; d_call: TRBD2; j_call: TRBJ2-1; v_call: TRBV5-1; cdr3_aa: CASSLGGTSGNNEQFF; cdr3_nt: TGCGCCAGCAGCTTGGGGGGGACTAGCGGTAACAATGAGCAGTTCTTC
clone_size: NA; d_call: NA; j_call: TRBJ2-1; v_call: TRBV4-1; cdr3_aa: CASSQLLGGGPYDQFF; cdr3_nt: TGCGCCAGCAGCCAGCTCCTTGGGGGGGGGCCTTATGATCAGTTCTTC
clone_size: NA; d_call: TRBD1; j_call: TRBJ1-2; v_call: TRBV9; cdr3_aa: CASSPGQGNGYTF; cdr3_nt: TGTGCCAGCAGCCCGGGACAGGGGAATGGCTACACCTTC
clone_size: NA; d_call: TRBD1; j_call: TRBJ1-3; v_call: TRBV16; cdr3_aa: CASSQFGTGSGNTIYF; cdr3_nt: TGTGCCAGCAGCCAATTCGGGACAGGGTCTGGAAACACCATATATTTT
clone_size: NA; d_call: TRBD2; j_call: TRBJ2-7; v_call: TRBV10-3; cdr3_aa: CAIRKTSGGSYEQYF; cdr3_nt: TGTGCCATCAGGAAAACTAGCGGGGGGTCCTACGAGCAGTACTTC
clone_size: NA; d_call: TRBD1; j_call: TRBJ1-6; v_call: TRBV7-9; cdr3_aa: CASSSGQGRDHSPLHF; cdr3_nt: TGTGCCAGCAGCTCGGGACAGGGGCGGGATCATTCACCCCTCCACTTT
clone_size: NA; d_call: TRBD2; j_call: TRBJ2-3; v_call: TRBV30; cdr3_aa: CAWNRGGGDTQYF; cdr3_nt: TGTGCCTGGAACCGGGGGGGTGGAGATACGCAGTATTTT
clone_size: NA; d_call: NA; j_call: TRBJ1-5; v_call: TRBV19; cdr3_aa: CASSILRQLLNQPQHF; cdr3_nt: TGTGCCAGTAGTATACTACGACAGCTACTCAATCAGCCCCAGCATTTT
clone_size: NA; d_call: TRBD1; j_call: TRBJ2-1; v_call: TRBV11-1; cdr3_aa: CASSFPDRGTHFEQFF; cdr3_nt: TGTGCCAGCAGCTTCCCTGACAGGGGAACCCACTTTGAGCAGTTCTTC
clone_size: NA; d_call: TRBD1; j_call: TRBJ2-7; v_call: TRBV5-1; cdr3_aa: CASSLSGTGDEQYF; cdr3_nt: TGCGCCAGCAGCTTAAGCGGGACAGGGGACGAGCAGTACTTC
clone_size: once; d_call: NA; j_call: TRBJ1-6; v_call: TRBV27; cdr3_aa: CASSPWAGSPLHF; cdr3_nt: TGTGCCAGCAGTCCATGGGCAGGTTCACCCCTCCACTTT
clone_size: NA; d_call: TRBD2; j_call: TRBJ2-3; v_call: TRBV5-4; cdr3_aa: CASSGGGATDTQYF; cdr3_nt: TGTGCCAGCAGCGGCGGGGGGGCGACAGATACGCAGTATTTT
clone_size: NA; d_call: TRBD2; j_call: TRBJ2-7; v_call: TRBV18; cdr3_aa: CASSPLRTSGGAGEQYF; cdr3_nt: TGTGCCAGCTCACCCCTTCGGACTAGCGGGGGGGCGGGGGAGCAGTACTTC
clone_size: NA; d_call: TRBD1; j_call: TRBJ2-2; v_call: TRBV15; cdr3_aa: CATSREGTGNTGELFF; cdr3_nt: TGTGCCACCAGCAGAGAAGGGACAGGGAACACCGGGGAGCTGTTTTTT
clone_size: once; d_call: TRBD1; j_call: TRBJ1-2; v_call: TRBV7-8; cdr3_aa: CASSQQTGNGYGYTF; cdr3_nt: TGTGCCAGCAGCCAACAGACAGGGAACGGCTATGGCTACACCTTC
clone_size: NA; d_call: NA; j_call: TRBJ2-7; v_call: TRBV6-1; cdr3_aa: CASSEDLDTASEQYF; cdr3_nt: TGTGCCAGCAGTGAAGACTTGGACACCGCCTCCGAGCAGTACTTC
clone_size: NA; d_call: NA; j_call: TRBJ1-1; v_call: TRBV2; cdr3_aa: CARLKNTEAFF; cdr3_nt: TGTGCCAGACTCAAGAACACTGAAGCTTTCTTT
clone_size: NA; d_call: NA; j_call: TRBJ1-5; v_call: TRBV19; cdr3_aa: CASSILAGKSNQPQHF; cdr3_nt: TGTGCCAGTAGTATATTGGCGGGGAAATCCAATCAGCCCCAGCATTTT
clone_size: NA; d_call: NA; j_call: TRBJ1-2; v_call: TRBV15; cdr3_aa: CATSRGQGSSGYTF; cdr3_nt: TGTGCCACCAGCAGAGGTCAGGGTTCCTCTGGCTACACCTTC
clone_size: NA; d_call: NA; j_call: TRBJ1-4; v_call: TRBV10-3; cdr3_aa: CAISGQGENTLGEKLFF; cdr3_nt: TGTGCCATCAGTGGTCAAGGAGAGAATACGCTTGGTGAAAAACTGTTTTTT
clone_size: NA; d_call: TRBD2; j_call: TRBJ2-1; v_call: TRBV29-1; cdr3_aa: CSVVGAGVADNEQFF; cdr3_nt: TGCAGCGTTGTTGGAGCGGGGGTGGCGGACAATGAGCAGTTCTTC